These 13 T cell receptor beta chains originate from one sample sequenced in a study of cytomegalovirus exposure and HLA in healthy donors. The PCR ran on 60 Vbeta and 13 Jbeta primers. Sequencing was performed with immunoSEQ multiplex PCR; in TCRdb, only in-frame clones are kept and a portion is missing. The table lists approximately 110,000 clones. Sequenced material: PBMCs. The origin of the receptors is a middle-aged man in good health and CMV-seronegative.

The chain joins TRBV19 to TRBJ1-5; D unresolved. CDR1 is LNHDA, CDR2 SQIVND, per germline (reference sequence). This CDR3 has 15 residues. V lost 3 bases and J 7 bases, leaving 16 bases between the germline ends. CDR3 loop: CASSIFTAAGQPQHF. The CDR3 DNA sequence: TGTGCCAGTAGTATCTTTACAGCTGCTGGGCAGCCCCAGCATTTT.

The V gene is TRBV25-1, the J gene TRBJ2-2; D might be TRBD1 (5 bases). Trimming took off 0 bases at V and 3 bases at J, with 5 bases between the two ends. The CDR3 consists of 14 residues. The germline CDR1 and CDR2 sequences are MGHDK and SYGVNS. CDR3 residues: CASSEYRDTGELFF. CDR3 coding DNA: TGTGCCAGCAGTGAATACAGGGACACCGGGGAGCTGTTTTTT. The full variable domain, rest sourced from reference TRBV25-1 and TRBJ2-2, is EADIYQTPRYLVIGTGKKITLECSQTMGHDKMYWYQQDPGMELHLIHYSYGVNSTEKGDLSSESTVSRIRTEHFPLTLESARPSHTSQYLCASSEYRDTGELFFGEGSRLTVL.

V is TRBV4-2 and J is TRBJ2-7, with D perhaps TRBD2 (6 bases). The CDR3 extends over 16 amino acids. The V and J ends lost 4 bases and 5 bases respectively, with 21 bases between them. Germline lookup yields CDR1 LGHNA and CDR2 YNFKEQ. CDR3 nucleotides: TGTGCCAGCAGCCGGCCCCCCGGGAGTTCTCCCAACGAGCAGTACTTC. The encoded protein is CASSRPPGSSPNEQYF.

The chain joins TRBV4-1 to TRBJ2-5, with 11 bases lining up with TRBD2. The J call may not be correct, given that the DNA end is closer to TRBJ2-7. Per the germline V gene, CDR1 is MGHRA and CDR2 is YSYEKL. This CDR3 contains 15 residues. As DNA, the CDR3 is TGCGCCAGCAGCTTCCGACTAGCGGGGTTATACGAGCAGTACTTC. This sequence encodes CASSFRLAGLYEQYF.

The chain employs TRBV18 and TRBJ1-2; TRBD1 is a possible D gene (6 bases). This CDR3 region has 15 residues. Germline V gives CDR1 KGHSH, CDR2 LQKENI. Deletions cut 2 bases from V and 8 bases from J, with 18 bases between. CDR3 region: CASSPGPDSDRGYTF. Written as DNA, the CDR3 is TGTGCCAGCTCACCAGGTCCGGACAGCGACAGGGGCTACACCTTC.

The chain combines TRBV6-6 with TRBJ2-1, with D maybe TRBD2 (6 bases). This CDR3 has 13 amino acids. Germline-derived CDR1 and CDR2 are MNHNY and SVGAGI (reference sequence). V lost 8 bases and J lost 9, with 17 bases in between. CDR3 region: CASRGENFSEQFF. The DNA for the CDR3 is TGTGCCAGCCGCGGGGAAAATTTCAGTGAGCAGTTCTTC.

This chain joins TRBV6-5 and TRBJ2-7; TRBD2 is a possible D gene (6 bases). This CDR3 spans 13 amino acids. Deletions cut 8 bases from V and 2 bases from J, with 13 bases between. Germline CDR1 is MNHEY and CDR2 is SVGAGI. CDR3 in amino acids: CASRKPGAYEQYF. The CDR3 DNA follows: TGTGCCAGCCGTAAACCGGGAGCCTACGAGCAGTACTTC.

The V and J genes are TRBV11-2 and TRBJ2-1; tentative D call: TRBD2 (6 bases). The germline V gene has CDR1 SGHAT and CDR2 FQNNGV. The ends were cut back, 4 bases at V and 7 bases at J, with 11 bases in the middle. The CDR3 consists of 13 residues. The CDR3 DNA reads TGTGCCAGCAGCTGGGGACTTGTAAATGAGCAGTTCTTC. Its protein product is CASSWGLVNEQFF.

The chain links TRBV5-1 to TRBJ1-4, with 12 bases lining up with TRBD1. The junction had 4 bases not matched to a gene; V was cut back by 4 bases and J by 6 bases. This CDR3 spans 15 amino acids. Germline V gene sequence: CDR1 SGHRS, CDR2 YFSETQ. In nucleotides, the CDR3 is TGCGCCAGCAGCAGGGGGACAGGGGGCGATGAAAAACTGTTTTTT. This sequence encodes CASSRGTGGDEKLFF.

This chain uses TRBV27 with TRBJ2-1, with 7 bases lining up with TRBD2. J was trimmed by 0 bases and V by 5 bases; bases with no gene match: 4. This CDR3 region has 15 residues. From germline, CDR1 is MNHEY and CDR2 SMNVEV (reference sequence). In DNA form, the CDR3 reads TGTGCCAGCAGTCGAGCGGGACCCTCCTACAATGAGCAGTTCTTC. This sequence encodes CASSRAGPSYNEQFF.

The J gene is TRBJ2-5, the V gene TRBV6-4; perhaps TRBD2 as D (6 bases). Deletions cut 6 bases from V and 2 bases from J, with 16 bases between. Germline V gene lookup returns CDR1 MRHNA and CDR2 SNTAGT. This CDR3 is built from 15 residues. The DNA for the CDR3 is TGTGCCAGCAGCGCCTCCGGGGGAAGGCAAGAGACCCAGTACTTC. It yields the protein CASSASGGRQETQYF.

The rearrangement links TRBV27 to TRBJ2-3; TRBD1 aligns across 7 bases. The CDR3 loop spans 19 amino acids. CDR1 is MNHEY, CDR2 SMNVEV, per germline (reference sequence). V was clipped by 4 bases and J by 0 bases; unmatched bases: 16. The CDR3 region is CASSSRIPGQAPSTDTQYF. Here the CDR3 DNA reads TGTGCCAGCAGTTCAAGAATCCCCGGACAGGCCCCTAGCACAGATACGCAGTATTTT.

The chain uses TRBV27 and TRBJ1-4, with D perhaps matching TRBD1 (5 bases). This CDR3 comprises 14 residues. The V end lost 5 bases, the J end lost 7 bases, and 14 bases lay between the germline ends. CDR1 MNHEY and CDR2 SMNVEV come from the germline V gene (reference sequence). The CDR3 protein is CASSAGRSSEKLFF. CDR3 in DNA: TGTGCCAGCAGTGCAGGGAGGAGTAGTGAAAAACTGTTTTTT.